The 21 T cell receptor beta chains listed next were all sequenced from one sample in a study of T cells in Graves' hyperthyroidism and ophthalmopathy. It was RNA transcripts that yielded the amplified TCR beta CDR3 regions. The HTBI primer set served for first-round RT-PCR of the TCR CDR3. TCRdb redid the calling of the multiplex PCR reads with MiXCR, one entry per CDR3 protein. The sample lists some 250,000 distinct CDR3 sequences, about 14% occurring once. Material: blood. The receptor source for this set is a middle-aged woman with Graves' hyperthyroidism that later progressed to Graves' ophthalmopathy.

This clonotype has ten or more counts. The chain uses TRBV12-3 or TRBV12-4 and TRBJ2-7; D is unclear. The CDR3 is made up of 12 amino acids. The ends were cut back, 2 bases at V and 3 bases at J, with 5 bases in the middle. DNA for the CDR3: TGTGCCAGCAGTTTAATGGACTACGAGCAGTACTTC. Encoded protein: CASSLMDYEQYF.

This clonotype was counted ten times or more. The rearrangement joins TRBV6-1 to TRBJ2-1, with D unresolved. The CDR3 runs to 12 residues. The germline gives CDR1 MNHNS, CDR2 SASEGT. With 0 bases removed from V and 13 bases from J, the gap between germline ends came to 10 bases. The CDR3, as DNA: TGTGCCAGCAGTGAAGCGACGCCGTTACAGTTCTTC. Its protein product is CASSEATPLQFF.

This clonotype was seen at least ten times. The genes are TRBV20-1 and TRBJ2-7; 7 bases agree with TRBD2. The junction had 14 bases not matched to a gene; V was cut back by 0 bases and J by 3 bases. Germline V CDR1 and CDR2: DFQATT, SNEGSKA (reference sequence). The CDR3 is 17 residues long. The CDR3 DNA is TGCAGTGCTAGAGATTCGGGGCAAACTAGCGCTTACTACGAGCAGTACTTC. Translating gives CSARDSGQTSAYYEQYF.

This clonotype was seen more than once but under ten times. The gene calls are TRBV7-9 and TRBJ2-3; the D call may be TRBD1 or TRBD2 (5 bases each). Trimming took off 3 bases at V and 4 bases at J, with 11 bases between the two ends. The CDR3 extends over 14 amino acids. Germline CDR1 and CDR2: SEHNR and FQNEAQ (reference sequence). The CDR3 coding sequence is TGTGCCAGCAGCTTGGGACCGTTCCCAGATACGCAGTATTTT. Its translation: CASSLGPFPDTQYF.

This clonotype was counted at least ten times. The chain uses TRBV9 and TRBJ1-1; tentatively, D is TRBD1 (6 bases). This CDR3 comprises 14 residues. V was clipped by 5 bases and J by 1 base, with 12 bases between them. Germline CDR1 is SGDLS and CDR2 is YYNGEE. DNA for the CDR3: TGTGCCAGCAGTGGGGGGCGGGGGAACACTGAAGCTTTCTTT. Amino acid sequence: CASSGGRGNTEAFF.

The chain uses TRBV19 and TRBJ1-6; D not certain. Germline loops: CDR1 LNHDA, CDR2 SQIVND (reference sequence). Trimming took 2 bases from V and 10 from J, leaving 9 bases between them. This CDR3 is built from 13 residues. The CDR3 loop is CASSIPWRSPLHF. CDR3 nucleotides: TGTGCCAGTAGTATACCGTGGAGATCACCCCTCCACTTT. The full variable domain, with the rest looked up from reference TRBV19 and TRBJ1-6, is DGGITQSPKYLFRKEGQNVTLSCEQNLNHDAMYWYRQDPGQGLRLIYYSQIVNDFQKGDIAEGYSVSREKKESFPLTVTSAQKNPTAFYLCASSIPWRSPLHFGNGTRLTVT.

A few counts support this clonotype. The chain links TRBV19 to TRBJ2-1; TRBD2 aligns across 7 bases. Germline values: CDR1 LNHDA, CDR2 SQIVND (reference sequence). CDR3 size: 16 residues. V lost 3 bases and J lost 0; bases outside the gene matches: 5. The DNA of the CDR3 is TGTGCCAGTAGTATGGGGCGGGGGAGCTCCTACAATGAGCAGTTCTTC. This codes for CASSMGRGSSYNEQFF.

This clonotype occurred many times. The V and J genes are TRBV3-1 and TRBJ1-1; no clear D gene. In germline, CDR1 is LGHDT, CDR2 YNNKEL (reference sequence). CDR3 length: 13 residues. V dropped 1 base and J dropped 0 bases, with 3 bases sitting between them. The CDR3 spells CASSQAVNTEAFF. The CDR3 DNA is TGTGCCAGCAGCCAAGCTGTGAACACTGAAGCTTTCTTT.

This clonotype was counted at least ten times. This chain connects TRBV5-1 to TRBJ2-1; D call uncertain. V was pared by 0 bases and J by 2 bases, with 15 bases between. There are 17 residues in the CDR3. The germline V gene has CDR1 SGHRS and CDR2 YFSETQ. The CDR3, as DNA: TGCGCCAGCAGCTTGGCGCGGTGGGGAAGCGCCTACAATGAGCAGTTCTTC. This gives the protein CASSLARWGSAYNEQFF.

In this sample, this clonotype turned up many times. CDR3 DNA sequence: TGTGCCAGCAAGGAGCGTTACAATGAGCAGTTCTTC. Translated: CASKERYNEQFF. The chain combines TRBV27 with TRBJ2-1; D remains ambiguous. The CDR3 runs to 12 residues. Trimming took off 7 bases at V and 4 bases at J, with 8 bases between the two ends. The germline gives CDR1 MNHEY, CDR2 SMNVEV (reference sequence).

This clonotype was seen at least ten times. The chain links TRBV3-1 to TRBJ1-3; D remains ambiguous. There are 13 residues in the CDR3. Trimming left V 8 bases short and J 0 bases short, with 8 bases between. Germline V lookup: CDR1 LGHDT, CDR2 YNNKEL (reference sequence). CDR3 bases: TGTGCCAGCTCTCCCTCCTCTGGAAACACCATATATTTT. It translates to CASSPSSGNTIYF.

This clonotype was detected many times. The J gene is TRBJ2-2, the V gene TRBV11-2; D tentatively reads TRBD1 or TRBD2 (5 bases each). V lost 5 bases to trimming and J lost 5 bases, with 15 bases between them. The CDR3 loop spans 15 amino acids. Germline CDR1 is SGHAT and CDR2 is FQNNGV. DNA for the CDR3: TGTGCCAGCAGCATGCCGGGACCCATTACCGGGGAGCTGTTTTTT. It specifies CASSMPGPITGELFF.

This clonotype was detected many times. The rearrangement joins TRBV5-1 to TRBJ2-5; D possibly corresponds to TRBD1 (6 bases). The CDR3 has 16 residues. V was clipped by 1 base and J by 1 base, with 14 bases between them. The germline CDR1 and CDR2 sequences are SGHRS and YFSETQ. The DNA for the CDR3 is TGCGCCAGCAGCTTGAGGTCAGGGGACGGCCAAGAGACCCAGTACTTC. This translates into CASSLRSGDGQETQYF.

The sample holds many counts of this clonotype. The chain carries TRBV10-3 and TRBJ1-5; TRBD1 is a possible D gene (5 bases). Germline CDR1 reads ENHRY; CDR2 reads SYGVKD. The V end was cut by 4 bases, the J end by 5 bases, with 12 bases between. The CDR3 contains 14 residues. The DNA of the CDR3 is TGTGCCATCAGTGTGTCAGGGATTGATCAGCCCCAGCATTTT. Protein product: CAISVSGIDQPQHF.

This clonotype has ten or more counts. The chain uses TRBV19 and TRBJ2-1, with TRBD2 matching 10 bases. The CDR3 is 17 residues long. The germline V gene encodes CDR1 LNHDA and CDR2 SQIVND (reference sequence). V lost 3 bases and J lost 1; bases outside the gene matches: 6. This CDR3 reads CASSIFSGLASYNEQFF. The CDR3 DNA sequence: TGTGCCAGTAGTATTTTTTCGGGACTAGCGTCCTACAATGAGCAGTTCTTC.

Note on this clonotype: This may stem from a read error, because a much larger clone lies one nucleotide away. V gene TRBV4-1 combines with J gene TRBJ2-7, with TRBD2 matching over 8 bases. Germline V lookup: CDR1 MGHRA, CDR2 YSYEKL. The CDR3 loop spans 15 amino acids. The V and J ends lost 1 base and 1 base, in that order; junction bases with no gene match: 3. The CDR3 protein is CASSQGIAGSYEQYF. CDR3 coding DNA: TGCGCCAGCAGCCAAGGTATAGCGGGGTCCTACGAGCAGTACTTC.

In this sample, this clonotype turned up many times. This rearrangement joins TRBV14 to TRBJ2-5; D is unresolved. Trimming took 3 bases from V and 6 from J, leaving 20 bases between them. In germline, CDR1 is SGHDN, CDR2 FVKESK. The CDR3 runs 16 residues. Here the CDR3 DNA reads TGTGCCAGCAGCCAGGCAAAAGCGTTTTTTCGACAGACCCAGTACTTC. It translates to CASSQAKAFFRQTQYF.

The sample holds a few counts of this clonotype. This sequence joins TRBV9 and TRBJ2-3; D gene ambiguous. Germline CDR1 reads SGDLS; CDR2 reads YYNGEE. V lost 3 bases, J lost 1 base, and 6 bases lay in between. This CDR3 region has 13 residues. The CDR3 coding sequence is TGTGCCAGCAGCGACTATCGCACAGATACGCAGTATTTT. Translating it yields CASSDYRTDTQYF.

This clonotype was counted many times. The chain carries TRBV28 and TRBJ1-3, with D perhaps matching TRBD1 (5 bases). V was pared by 5 bases and J by 2 bases, with 10 bases between. The CDR3 extends over 14 amino acids. Germline-derived CDR1 and CDR2 are MDHEN and SYDVKM. The CDR3 reads CASSPDSAGNTIYF. The CDR3 DNA follows: TGTGCCAGCAGTCCCGACAGCGCTGGAAACACCATATATTTT.

This clonotype appeared a few times. The DNA for the CDR3 is TGTGCCACCAGCAGAGATGCGGGTCGTCTCGAGCAGTACTTC. Protein sequence: CATSRDAGRLEQYF. The chain carries TRBV15 and TRBJ2-7; D is possibly TRBD2 (5 bases). V was trimmed by 0 bases and J by 6 bases, leaving 12 bases between them. The V gene's germline CDR1 is LNHNV and CDR2 YYDKDF (reference sequence). CDR3 length: 14 residues.

This clonotype was seen ten or more times. V and J are TRBV27 and TRBJ2-5; D gene unclear. The germline V gene has CDR1 MNHEY and CDR2 SMNVEV (reference sequence). V dropped 1 base and J dropped 2 bases, with 11 bases sitting between them. The CDR3 spans 15 residues. The CDR3 region is CASSLYPDGQETQYF. In nucleotides, the CDR3 is TGTGCCAGCAGTTTATACCCGGACGGGCAAGAGACCCAGTACTTC.